This entry concerns a single T cell receptor beta chain. Authors' processing steps: From reference gene primer amplification, estimates of nucleated cell counts were derived. TCRdb keeps only in-frame clones here, not all; method: immunoSEQ multiplex PCR. D and trimming come from the DNA, and the V and J calls and clone size come from that table. Among some 220,000 clones, around 81% were seen once, and the ten largest hold 3% to 3.5%. The CDR3 is 14 amino acids. V gave up 4 bases and J gave up 2 bases, with 13 bases separating them. The germline CDR1 and CDR2 sequences are SGHRS and YFSETQ. The data belong to a study of blood T cell repertoires in COVID-19. At the level of the study: Whether acute or convalescent, the COVID-19 samples came from the United States, Italy and Spain. The cDNA or gDNA used as material had been derived from T cells, B-cell-depleted T cells, or PBMCs.

This TCR derives from a woman between 25 and 40 years old who had recovered from COVID-19. This chain connects TRBV5-1 to TRBJ2-7, with a weak D call TRBD2 (5 bases). Sequencing was carried out using peripheral blood. The CDR3 DNA reads TGCGCCAGCAGCGCCGCGGGCACAACCTACGAGCAGTACTTC. This sequence encodes CASSAAGTTYEQYF.